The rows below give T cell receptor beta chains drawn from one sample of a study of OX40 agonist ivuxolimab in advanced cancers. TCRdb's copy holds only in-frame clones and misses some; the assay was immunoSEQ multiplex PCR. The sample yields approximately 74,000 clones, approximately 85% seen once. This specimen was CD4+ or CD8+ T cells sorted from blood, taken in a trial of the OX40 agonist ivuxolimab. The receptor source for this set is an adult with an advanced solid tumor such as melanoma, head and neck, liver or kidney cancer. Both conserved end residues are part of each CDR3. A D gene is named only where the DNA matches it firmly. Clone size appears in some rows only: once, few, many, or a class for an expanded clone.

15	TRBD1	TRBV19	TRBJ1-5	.	CASSRTGKGNQPQHF	TGTGCCAGTAGTAGGACAGGGAAGGGCAATCAGCCCCAGCATTTT
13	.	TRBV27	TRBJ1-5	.	CASSFIQGQPQHF	TGTGCCAGCAGTTTTATTCAAGGGCAGCCCCAGCATTTT
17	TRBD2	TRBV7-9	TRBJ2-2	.	CASSKPPGLVNTGELFF	TGTGCCAGCAGCAAGCCTCCGGGACTAGTAAACACCGGGGAGCTGTTTTTT
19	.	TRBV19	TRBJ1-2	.	CASSGPGGRAYKGNYGYTF	TGTGCCAGTAGTGGCCCCGGGGGACGAGCATATAAAGGAAACTATGGCTACACCTTC
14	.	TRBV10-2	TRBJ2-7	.	CASLLSGTQGEQYF	TGCGCCAGCCTCCTATCCGGGACGCAAGGCGAGCAGTACTTC
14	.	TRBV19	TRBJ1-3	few	CASSGTGIRNTIYF	TGTGCCAGTAGTGGAACAGGGATTCGAAACACCATATATTTT
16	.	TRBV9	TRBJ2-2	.	CASSVQGNPNTGELFF	TGTGCCAGCAGCGTCCAGGGGAACCCGAACACCGGGGAGCTGTTTTTT
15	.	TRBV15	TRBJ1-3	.	CATSRAEGTGNTIYF	TGTGCCACCAGCAGAGCCGAGGGGACGGGAAACACCATATATTTT
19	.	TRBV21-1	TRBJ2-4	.	CASSKQGDEYVVAKNIQYF	TGTGCCAGCAGCAAGCAGGGGGACGAGTATGTCGTGGCCAAAAACATTCAGTACTTC
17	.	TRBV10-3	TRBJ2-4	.	CAISESGSSLAKNIQYF	TGTGCCATCAGTGAGTCGGGGAGTTCCCTAGCCAAAAACATTCAGTACTTC
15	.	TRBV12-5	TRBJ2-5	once	CASGLGSGYGETQYF	TGTGCTAGTGGTTTGGGTTCGGGGTATGGAGAGACCCAGTACTTC
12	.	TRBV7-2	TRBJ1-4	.	CASSLFGEKLFF	TGTGCCAGCAGCCTCTTCGGGGAAAAACTGTTTTTT
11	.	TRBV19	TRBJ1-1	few	CASSMSTEAFF	TGTGCCAGTAGTATGTCCACTGAAGCTTTCTTT
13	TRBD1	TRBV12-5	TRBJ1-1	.	CASASQGATEAFF	TGTGCTAGTGCCTCACAGGGGGCCACTGAAGCTTTCTTT
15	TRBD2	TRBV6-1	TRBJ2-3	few	CASRGGLAGPDTQYF	TGTGCCAGCAGGGGGGGACTAGCGGGACCAGATACGCAGTATTTT
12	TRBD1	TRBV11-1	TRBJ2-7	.	CASSQTGYEQYF	TGTGCCAGCAGCCAGACAGGGTACGAGCAGTACTTC
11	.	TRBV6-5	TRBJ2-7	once	CASSYAYEQYF	TGTGCCAGCAGTTACGCCTACGAGCAGTACTTC
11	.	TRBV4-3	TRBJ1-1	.	CASSQEEGAFF	TGCGCCAGCAGCCAAGAAGAGGGAGCTTTCTTT
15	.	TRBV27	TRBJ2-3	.	CASSLSRTGGDTQYF	TGTGCCAGCAGTTTATCTCGGACGGGCGGGGATACGCAGTATTTT
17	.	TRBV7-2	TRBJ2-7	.	CASSLLPSGTSSYEQYF	TGTGCCAGCAGCCTACTCCCCTCCGGGACGTCCTCCTACGAGCAGTACTTC
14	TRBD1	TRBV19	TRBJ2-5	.	CASRKQGAAETQYF	TGTGCCAGTAGAAAACAGGGGGCGGCAGAGACCCAGTACTTC
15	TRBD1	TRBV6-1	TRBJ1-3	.	CASSARQGRGDTIYF	TGTGCCAGCAGTGCCCGACAGGGAAGGGGAGACACCATATATTTT
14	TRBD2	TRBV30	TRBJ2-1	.	CAWSDLGLAGGQFF	TGTGCCTGGAGTGACCTGGGACTAGCGGGGGGGCAGTTCTTC
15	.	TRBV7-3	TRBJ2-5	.	CASSLGRGVEETQYF	TGTGCCAGCAGCTTGGGCAGGGGTGTTGAAGAGACCCAGTACTTC
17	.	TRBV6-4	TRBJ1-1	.	CASSDPKRTAMNTEAFF	TGTGCCAGCAGTGACCCCAAACGGACAGCAATGAACACTGAAGCTTTCTTT
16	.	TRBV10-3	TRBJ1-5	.	CAISESYPGSNQPQHF	TGTGCCATCAGTGAGTCGTATCCTGGTAGTAATCAGCCCCAGCATTTT
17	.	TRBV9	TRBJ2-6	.	CASSPTGAISGANVLTF	TGTGCCAGCAGCCCCACGGGGGCCATCTCTGGGGCCAACGTCCTGACTTTC
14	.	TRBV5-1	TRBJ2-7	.	CASSLAGSSYEQYF	TGCGCCAGCAGCTTAGCAGGGTCGTCCTACGAGCAGTACTTC
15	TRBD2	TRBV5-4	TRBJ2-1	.	CASSLGLAGVKGQFF	TGTGCCAGCAGTCTGGGACTAGCGGGAGTAAAAGGGCAGTTCTTC
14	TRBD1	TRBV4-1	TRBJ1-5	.	CASSRLGGAQPQHF	TGCGCCAGCAGCCGCCTAGGGGGCGCGCAGCCCCAGCATTTT
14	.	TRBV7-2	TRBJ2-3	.	CASSKAGSTDTQYF	TGTGCCAGCAGCAAAGCGGGTAGCACAGATACGCAGTATTTT
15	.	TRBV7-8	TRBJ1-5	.	CASSLVYGVGQPQHF	TGTGCCAGCAGCTTAGTCTATGGGGTCGGTCAGCCCCAGCATTTT
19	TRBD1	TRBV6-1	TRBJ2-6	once	CASSGRDRGPNSGANVLTF	TGTGCCAGCAGTGGCCGGGACAGGGGACCAAACTCTGGGGCCAACGTCCTGACTTTC
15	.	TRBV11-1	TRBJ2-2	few	CASSLIGGPTGELFF	TGTGCCAGCAGCTTGATAGGCGGACCCACCGGGGAGCTGTTTTTT
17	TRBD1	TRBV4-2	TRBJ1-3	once	CASSYAGTGLSGNTIYF	TGTGCCAGCAGTTACGCCGGGACAGGACTCTCTGGAAACACCATATATTTT
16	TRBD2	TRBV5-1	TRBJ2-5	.	CASSLGLAGDQETQYF	TGCGCCAGCAGCTTGGGTCTAGCGGGGGACCAAGAGACCCAGTACTTC
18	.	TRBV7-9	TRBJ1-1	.	CASSLSGQAGLGNTEAFF	TGTGCCAGCAGCTTATCAGGGCAGGCCGGGCTGGGGAACACTGAAGCTTTCTTT
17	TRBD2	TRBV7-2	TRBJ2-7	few	CASSLAASLAGGYEQYF	TGTGCCAGCAGCTTAGCAGCTAGCCTAGCGGGAGGCTACGAGCAGTACTTC
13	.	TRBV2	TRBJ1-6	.	CASRLRGGSPLHF	TGTGCCAGCAGACTCCGGGGGGGGTCACCCCTCCACTTT
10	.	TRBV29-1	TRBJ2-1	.	CSVVWNEQFF	TGCAGCGTTGTGTGGAATGAGCAGTTCTTC
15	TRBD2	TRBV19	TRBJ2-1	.	CASSMASGVINEQFF	TGTGCCAGTAGTATGGCTAGCGGGGTAATAAATGAGCAGTTCTTC
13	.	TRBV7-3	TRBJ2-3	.	CASSFSGTDTQYF	TGTGCCAGCAGCTTTTCTGGCACAGATACGCAGTATTTT
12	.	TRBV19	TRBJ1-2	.	CASSINTYGYTF	TGTGCCAGTAGTATAAACACGTATGGCTACACCTTC
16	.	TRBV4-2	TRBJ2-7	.	CASSQEGESRSYEQYF	TGTGCCAGCAGCCAAGAGGGGGAGAGCCGATCCTACGAGCAGTACTTC
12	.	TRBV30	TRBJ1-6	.	CACSAGVEPLHF	TGTGCCTGCTCCGCCGGGGTGGAGCCCCTCCACTTT
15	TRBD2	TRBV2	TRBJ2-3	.	CASSPLAGGGDTQYF	TGTGCCAGCAGTCCCTTAGCGGGGGGAGGGGATACGCAGTATTTT
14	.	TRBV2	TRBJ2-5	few	CASSWRESAETQYF	TGTGCCAGCAGTTGGAGGGAAAGTGCAGAGACCCAGTACTTC
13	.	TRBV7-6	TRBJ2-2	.	CASRYTNTGELFF	TGTGCCAGCAGATATACGAACACCGGGGAGCTGTTTTTT
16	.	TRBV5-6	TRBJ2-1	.	CASSLDPRVSQNEQFF	TGTGCCAGCAGCTTGGATCCCAGGGTATCTCAGAATGAGCAGTTCTTC
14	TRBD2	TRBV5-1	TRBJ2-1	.	CASSMSGGGHEQFF	TGCGCCAGCAGCATGTCGGGAGGGGGACATGAGCAGTTCTTC
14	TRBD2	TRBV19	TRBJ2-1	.	CASSTSGGHNEQFF	TGTGCCAGTAGTACGAGCGGGGGCCACAATGAGCAGTTCTTC
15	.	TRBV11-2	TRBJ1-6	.	CASSLDGDLTSPLHF	TGTGCCAGCAGCCTAGACGGGGACCTTACTTCACCCCTCCACTTT
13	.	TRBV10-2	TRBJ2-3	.	CASTLQGPDTQYF	TGCGCCAGCACCCTACAGGGACCAGATACGCAGTATTTT